This T cell receptor beta chain was profiled in a study of blood T cell repertoires in COVID-19. Overall study context: Acute and convalescent COVID-19 samples came from the United States, Italy and Spain.

With 5 bases clipped from V and 1 base from J, the junction kept 8 bases outside the gene matches. The length of the CDR3 is 17 residues. CDR1 MDHEN and CDR2 SYDVKM come from the germline V gene. Cohorts were based on clinical histories the participants reported. The data were produced by immunoSEQ multiplex PCR, yet TCRdb's version contains in-frame clones alone and is incomplete. The repertoire consists of a few hundred thousand clones, with around 89% occurring once and the leading ten covering under 2.5%. The sequence derives from a woman between 18 and 29 years old who had recovered from COVID-19. The V call is TRBV28, the J call TRBJ1-5; 10 nucleotides agree with TRBD1. Sequences were obtained from PBMCs or T cells enriched from blood (not recorded which). CDR3 sequence (DNA): TGTGCCAGCAGTAAGAGACAGGGGGCCTGGAGCAATCAGCCCCAGCATTTT. As protein: CASSKRQGAWSNQPQHF.